These T cell receptor beta chains were read from a single sample in a study of shared clonotypes between healthy human individuals. Method: immunoSEQ multiplex PCR; TCRdb's copy keeps in-frame clones and lacks some. The table has over 300,000 clones, roughly 87% seen once. Sequencing was performed on memory CD8+ T cells sorted from blood. These receptors came from a man aged 18 to 29 in good health. Each CDR3 is given without its conserved first and last residue. The order of the fields is V gene, CDR3 length, CDR3 protein.

>TRBV5-1|10
ASSSPTRGYT
>TRBV7-8|13
ASSLAGYRGNEQY
>TRBV29-1|9
SAGDLYEQY
>TRBV6-5|13
ASSYSTGGMDTQY
>TRBV7-6|12
ASSLRTGGQGYT
>TRBV19|13
ASRPQGGGTGELF
>TRBV12-5|12
ASGLVGLGDTQY
>TRBV9|13
ASSRTGLSSYEQY
>TRBV5-4|10
ASSADNQPQH
>TRBV7-2|10
ASSFEGWGYT
>TRBV9|12
ASSAWDHQETQY